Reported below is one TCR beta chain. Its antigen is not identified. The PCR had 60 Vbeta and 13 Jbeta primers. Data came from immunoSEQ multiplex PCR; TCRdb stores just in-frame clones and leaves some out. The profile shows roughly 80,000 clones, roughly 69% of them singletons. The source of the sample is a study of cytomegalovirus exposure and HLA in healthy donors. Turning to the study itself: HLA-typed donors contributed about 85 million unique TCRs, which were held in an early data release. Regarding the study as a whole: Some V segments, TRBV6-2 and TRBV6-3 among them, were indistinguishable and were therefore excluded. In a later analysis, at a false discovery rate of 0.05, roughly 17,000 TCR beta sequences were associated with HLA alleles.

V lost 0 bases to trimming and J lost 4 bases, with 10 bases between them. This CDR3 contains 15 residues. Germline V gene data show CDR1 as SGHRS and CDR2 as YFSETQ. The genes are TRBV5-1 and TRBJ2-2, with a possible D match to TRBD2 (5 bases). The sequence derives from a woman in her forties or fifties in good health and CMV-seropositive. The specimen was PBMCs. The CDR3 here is CASSLAGKGTGELFF. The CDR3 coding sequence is TGCGCCAGCAGCTTGGCCGGGAAGGGCACCGGGGAGCTGTTTTTT.